What follows is one TCR beta chain and its context. This receptor's antigen is unknown. No base-level quality is on record; no much larger clone is a single base apart. This record belongs to a study of T cell responses to AZD1222 COVID-19 vaccine (dated by TCRdb to the early 2020s). With regard to the full study: A total of 233 trial participants underwent TCR sequencing, of whom roughly 210 had received two doses of AZD1222 and 26 had received two doses of the MenACWY control vaccine. Trial participants were enrolled by age into 18-55, 56-69 and 70-plus year subgroups, with about 150, 28 and 57 TCR-sequenced participants respectively.

The paper as a whole reports these results and caveats: Reportedly, almost half of the unique spike-specific TCRs recognized epitopes lying outside the regions that are mutated in the B.1.351 and B.1.1.7 variants. The whole spike protein was spanned by vaccine-associated CD4 TCRs, and dominant responses were seen in regions 160-218 and 743-854. Because no samples from the day 14 peak response were available, repertoires could be characterized only after the peak T cell response. Participants were mostly white British, with more females than males. The authors suggested clonal diversity may have been underestimated. Conclusions about previously exposed vaccinees are limited because only 5 or 6 AZD1222 recipients were SARS-CoV-2 seropositive at baseline. A significant rise in spike-specific TCR breadth and depth was observed after two AZD1222 doses relative to day 0 and relative to MenACWY recipients. In the small 56-69-year group, the increase in depth fell short of significance, most likely because of low power.

From the cysteine through the phenylalanine, the CDR3 covers 17 amino acids. The kept DNA is CDR3 alone, 51 bases in frame from the first base. Trimming at the junction amounts to 6 bases on V and 0 bases on J, and the germline ends lie 19 bases apart. Based on the germline V gene, the CDR1 and CDR2 sequences are SGDLS and YYNGEE. The time point label of this sample denotes: about 28 days (+/-7) after the second vaccine dose. Because spike-specific TCR depth and breadth did not differ between the two schedules, AZD1222 recipients who got a second dose at roughly 4 weeks were pooled with those who got a second dose at roughly 12 weeks. Samples from vaccinated people were obtained from the UK trials COV001 and COV002, which included a single-blind randomized controlled phase 2/3 trial of AZD1222 (ChAdOx1 nCoV-19) in healthy adults. For TCRbeta chain sequencing, PBMC samples from trial participants were taken at day 0 and at day 28 after the second dose.

The CDR3 regions of human TCRbeta chains were analyzed by immunosequencing. From the authors' description of their analysis: Repertoire TCRs were checked for matches against a reference library of SARS-CoV-2-specific TCRs that had been generated using the MIRA antigen-specificity platform. Breadth was defined as the fraction of unique TCRs that were SARS-CoV-2-associated, and depth was defined as the fraction of total T cells that were SARS-CoV-2-associated. Using the MIRA data, every spike-specific TCR was mapped to the spike region that the TCR reacted to and assigned to either a CD4 or a CD8 class. Log10-transformed breadth and depth values were compared by one-way ANOVA with Sidak's multiple comparisons tests. Entries here come from immuneACCESS through TCRdb and include only in-frame sequences with V and J called. Some clones fail to appear in such tables; in the studies checked, an unresolved V gene covers under half of the shortfall, and the cause of the remainder is unknown. V, J and clone size derive from that table, while D and trimming were established from the DNA sequence. The table for this sample lists about 94,000 clones; about 85% of them were counted only once. The ten largest clones take up 4.5% of the sample.

The material sequenced was peripheral blood, taken 28 days after the second AZD1222 dose. The origin of this receptor is an adult who received the AZD1222 COVID-19 vaccine. The sequence links TRBV9 to TRBJ2-1; 5 matching bases give a weak D call of TRBD1. DNA sequence: TGTGCCAGCACCTTAGGGTTAGGGGCAGGCTCCTACAATGAGCAGTTCTTC. Its protein is CASTLGLGAGSYNEQFF.